Presented here are 6 T cell receptor beta chains from one specimen sequenced in a study of blood T cell repertoires in COVID-19. The repertoire was sequenced with immunoSEQ multiplex PCR; TCRdb's copy has only in-frame clones and lacks some. The repertoire holds roughly 100,000 clones, 70% to 85% seen once, with 14% in the top ten. Sample: peripheral blood. All receptors come from an older woman with acute or convalescent COVID-19.

The chain's CDR3 is CASSSYGTLEQYF. CDR3 bases: TGTGCCAGCAGCTCTTACGGGACTCTCGAGCAGTACTTC. This chain joins TRBV5-6 and TRBJ2-7; D perhaps matches TRBD2 (6 bases). In germline, CDR1 is SGHDT, CDR2 YYEEEE. This CDR3 has 13 residues. V was pared by 3 bases and J by 6 bases, with 13 bases between. Looking up the rest from reference TRBV5-6 and TRBJ2-7 gives the full variable domain: DAGVTQSPTHLIKTRGQQVTLRCSPKSGHDTVSWYQQALGQGPQFIFQYYEEEERQRGNFPDRFSGHQFPNYSSELNVNALLLGDSALYLCASSSYGTLEQYFGPGTRLTVT.

This clone appeared once. The chain has TRBV5-6 and TRBJ2-7, with 14 nucleotides matching TRBD2. Germline lookup yields CDR1 SGHDT and CDR2 YYEEEE. V lost 4 bases, J lost 3 bases, and 12 bases stayed unmatched. The CDR3 consists of 18 residues. The chain's CDR3 is CASSLRGLAGVGGYEQYF. The CDR3 bases are TGTGCCAGCAGCCTGAGGGGACTAGCGGGAGTGGGTGGCTACGAGCAGTACTTC.

The rearrangement joins TRBV28 to TRBJ2-7; 11 bases are a match to TRBD1. The V gene's germline CDR1 is MDHEN and CDR2 SYDVKM. This CDR3 has 15 amino acids. The J segment lost 3 bases and the V segment lost 10 bases, leaving 11 bases of the junction unmatched. In DNA, the CDR3 is TGTGCCATCGAGGACAGGGGGCTGAGGCACTACGAGCAGTACTTC. It encodes CAIEDRGLRHYEQYF. Based on the CDR3 plus reference TRBV28 and TRBJ2-7, the full variable domain is DVKVTQSSRYLVKRTGEKVFLECVQDMDHENMFWYRQDPGLGLRLIYFSYDVKMKEKGDIPEGYSVSREKKERFSLILESASTNQTSMYLCAIEDRGLRHYEQYFGPGTRLTVT.

The genes are TRBV4-1 and TRBJ1-1; 11 positions match TRBD1. The germline gives CDR1 MGHRA, CDR2 YSYEKL. The CDR3 extends over 16 amino acids. V gave up 1 base and J gave up 7 bases; unmatched junction bases: 8. The CDR3 region is CASSQGTGGAYYEAFF. The CDR3 DNA sequence: TGCGCCAGCAGCCAAGGGACAGGGGGCGCGTACTATGAAGCTTTCTTT.

The rearrangement uses TRBV6-1 and TRBJ1-5; no clear D. CDR1 and CDR2 from the germline V gene are MNHNS and SASEGT. Between the trimmed V and J ends, which lost 1 base and 4 bases, there was a span of 11 bases. The CDR3 totals 15 residues. The CDR3: CASSEVSKQNQPQHF. The CDR3 coding sequence is TGTGCCAGCAGTGAAGTCTCTAAGCAAAATCAGCCCCAGCATTTT.

J is TRBJ1-1 and V is TRBV3-1 (or the pseudogene TRBV3-2); 7 nucleotides agree with TRBD1. The V gene end was trimmed by 4 bases and the J gene end by 11 bases; junction bases not matched to a gene: 13. The CDR3 sequence is 14 residues long. Germline CDR1 and CDR2: LGHDT and YNNKEL (reference sequence). The CDR3 DNA follows: TGTGCCAGCAGCCCTACAGGGGTGATCGGAAGGGCTTTCTTT. Translated, it gives CASSPTGVIGRAFF.